Listed below are T cell receptor beta chains from one sample, sequenced in a study of T cell responses to AZD1222 COVID-19 vaccine. TCRdb keeps only in-frame clones here, not all; method: immunoSEQ multiplex PCR. The profile shows 85,000 to 100,000 clones, approximately 93% of them singletons. Here the sequenced sample was peripheral blood, taken 28 days after the second AZD1222 dose. These receptors all come from an adult who received the AZD1222 COVID-19 vaccine. CDR3s leave out the opening cysteine and the closing phenylalanine or tryptophan. Each record gives: clone size, J gene, V gene, CDR3 protein. Not all rows give a size; the values are once, few, many and, for expanded clones, a class.

>-|TRBJ2-1|TRBV27
ASRGLAPQYEQF
>-|TRBJ2-7|TRBV10-1
ASSERLAGGGEQY
>once|TRBJ2-1|TRBV5-4
ASSLSGTSYNEQF
>-|TRBJ1-4|TRBV10-2
ASSVGTWGTTNEKLF
>-|TRBJ1-1|TRBV28
ASRSRKRGTGTEAF
>-|TRBJ1-1|TRBV19
ASSRPTGYTEAF
>-|TRBJ1-2|TRBV5-4
ASSLEPGQGTGYT
>-|TRBJ1-4|TRBV19
ASTVTGGEKLF
>-|TRBJ1-2|TRBV15
ATSSRGLDNYGYT
>-|TRBJ2-1|TRBV5-1
ASSGTSGNNNEQF
>-|TRBJ1-3|TRBV12-3/TRBV12-4
ASSFRGANTIY
>-|TRBJ1-1|TRBV28
ASSPWKAEAF
>-|TRBJ2-1|TRBV3-1/TRBV3-2
ASSQRGGEGGNEQF
>-|TRBJ1-5|TRBV19
ASRRTENQPQH
>-|TRBJ1-1|TRBV3-1/TRBV3-2
ASSGQGQRGAF
>-|TRBJ2-7|TRBV19
ASSVGYEQY
>-|TRBJ2-3|TRBV5-1
ASSLGGVDTQY
>-|TRBJ2-2|TRBV5-1
ASSLDLPNTGELF
>-|TRBJ1-1|TRBV9
ASSVAPMNTEAF
>-|TRBJ1-2|TRBV28
ASSFFGDSKDRGRGYT
>-|TRBJ2-1|TRBV3-1/TRBV3-2
ASSLTGGGNEQF
>-|TRBJ1-2|TRBV5-1
ASSLGSGNYGYT
>-|TRBJ1-5|TRBV3-1/TRBV3-2
ASSQGTGVQPQH
>-|TRBJ1-5|TRBV28
ASSLQGGKNQPQH
>-|TRBJ2-5|TRBV5-6
ASSLLSPGGETQY
>-|TRBJ1-2|TRBV28
ASSFTGTGDYGYT
>once|TRBJ2-3|TRBV29-1
SGRQGQGTDTQY
>-|TRBJ2-3|TRBV4-2
ASSLRTSGTDTQY
>-|TRBJ1-5|TRBV19
ASMAYRDGNQPQH
>-|TRBJ2-3|TRBV5-1
ASSSSRLVLTDTQY
>-|TRBJ2-7|TRBV28
ASSTQRRVSYEQY
>once|TRBJ2-1|TRBV11-2
ASSLMGPGLADYNEQF
>-|TRBJ1-1|TRBV24-1
ATSDFGGTEAF
>-|TRBJ2-3|TRBV30
ALRVSGATDTQY
>-|TRBJ2-5|TRBV30
AWSVGGIEETQY
>-|TRBJ2-3|TRBV29-1
SVEWQGGTDTQY
>-|TRBJ2-3|TRBV18
ASSPRPTDTQY
>-|TRBJ1-5|TRBV2
ASSPNPQGVPQH
>-|TRBJ1-1|TRBV2
ASSATDRDTEAF
>-|TRBJ2-7|TRBV20-1
SASPVPYEQY
>few|TRBJ1-6|TRBV28
ASSFAVGGGQGYSPLH
>-|TRBJ1-1|TRBV12-5
ASGLGTGQAF
>-|TRBJ2-3|TRBV4-1
ASSQLEQVRDTQY
>-|TRBJ1-2|TRBV19
ASTRAGLNYGYT
>-|TRBJ2-1|TRBV19
ASSTSPGLAKVRNEQF
>-|TRBJ2-1|TRBV24-1
ATSDAPPGLAFYEQF
>-|TRBJ2-1|TRBV7-6
ASSLEGSGRAAYNEQF
>-|TRBJ2-7|TRBV10-2
ASSEVGGRRSEQY
>-|TRBJ2-7|TRBV28
ASTSTGQSVGQY
>-|TRBJ2-7|TRBV30
AWTIQNSGTGVYEQY
>-|TRBJ2-5|TRBV28
ASSFYPGGVKGTQY
>-|TRBJ1-5|TRBV15
ATSVGGRPQH